This entry lists 31 T cell receptor beta chains sequenced from one sample in a study of shared clonotypes between healthy human individuals. Sequenced by immunoSEQ multiplex PCR; TCRdb stores in-frame clones only, minus some. Counted here are roughly 2,000,000 clones, about 94% occurring once; the ten biggest clones make up under 1.5%. The naive CD8 fraction comprised CD45RO-negative cells positively selected for CCR7 and excluded terminally differentiated effector memory CD45RA+ cells. Sequencing input: naive CD8+ T cells sorted from blood. The receptors were gathered from a man aged 18 to 30 in good health.

The chain joins TRBV14 to TRBJ2-2; D perhaps matches TRBD2 (6 bases). Germline V CDR1 and CDR2: SGHDN, FVKESK. The CDR3 is 14 residues long. The V and J ends lost 5 bases and 4 bases respectively, with 11 bases between them. The CDR3 reads CASSYLGGTGELFF. The CDR3 nucleotides are TGTGCCAGCAGCTACCTCGGGGGCACCGGGGAGCTGTTTTTT.

J is TRBJ1-2 and V is TRBV10-1, with D possibly TRBD1 on 6 matching bases. The ends were cut back, 5 bases at V and 1 base at J, with 14 bases in the middle. This CDR3 is built from 15 residues. Germline V gene data show CDR1 as WNHNN and CDR2 as SYGVQD (reference sequence). The CDR3 loop reads CASSLREGDNYGYTF. The DNA for the CDR3 is TGCGCCAGCAGTTTACGGGAGGGGGATAACTATGGCTACACCTTC.

This chain joins TRBV5-4 and TRBJ2-5; tentative D call: TRBD1 (5 bases). The CDR3 has 13 residues. Trimming removed 1 base from V and 5 bases from J, with 9 bases in between. Germline V lookup: CDR1 SGHNT, CDR2 YYREEE (reference sequence). The CDR3 is CASSLPGMETQYF. In nucleotides, the CDR3 is TGTGCCAGCAGCTTGCCAGGGATGGAGACCCAGTACTTC.

The chain recombines TRBV11-2 with TRBJ1-6, with D uncertain. This CDR3 has 14 amino acids. Germline CDR1 is SGHAT and CDR2 is FQNNGV. Trimming pared 2 bases from V and 8 bases from J, leaving 10 bases between. The CDR3, as DNA: TGTGCCAGCAGCTTAATGGCATCATATTCACCCCTCCACTTT. Its protein product is CASSLMASYSPLHF.

The chain is built from TRBV15 and TRBJ2-1; 11 bases are shared with TRBD1. CDR1 is LNHNV, CDR2 YYDKDF, per germline (reference sequence). The CDR3 extends over 16 amino acids. V dropped 4 bases and J dropped 8; count of bases not matched to a gene: 10. The CDR3 DNA follows: TGTGCCACCAGCACTTGGGACAGGGGGTTTAGCCATGAGCAGTTCTTC. This sequence encodes CATSTWDRGFSHEQFF.

The V and J genes are TRBV30 and TRBJ1-4; D is ambiguous. V was clipped by 2 bases and J by 7 bases, with 11 bases between them. Germline lookup yields CDR1 GTSNPN and CDR2 SVGIG (reference sequence). CDR3 length: 13 residues. The CDR3 here is CAWSIGFGEKLFF. CDR3 nucleotides: TGTGCCTGGAGTATAGGGTTTGGTGAAAAACTGTTTTTT.

The V call is TRBV5-1, the J call TRBJ2-7, with TRBD1 matching 10 bases. The CDR3 sequence is 14 residues long. V dropped 4 bases and J dropped 5; count of bases not matched to a gene: 6. CDR1 is SGHRS, CDR2 YFSETQ, per germline. The CDR3 loop reads CASSPGQGGHEQYF. The CDR3 region has the DNA TGCGCCAGCAGCCCAGGACAGGGGGGCCACGAGCAGTACTTC.

This chain links TRBV29-1 with TRBJ1-1, with a tentative D call TRBD1 (5 bases). CDR1 is SQVTM and CDR2 is ANQGSEA in the germline V gene. The CDR3 is 11 amino acids. The V end lost 4 bases, the J end lost 6 bases, and 9 bases lay between the germline ends. CDR3 residues: CSVGGVAEAFF. CDR3 DNA sequence: TGCAGCGTTGGGGGGGTCGCTGAAGCTTTCTTT.

The chain uses TRBV6-5 and TRBJ1-4; 9 nucleotides match TRBD1. Germline CDR1 reads MNHEY; CDR2 reads SVGAGI. The ends lost 0 bases at V and 7 bases at J; junction bases unmatched: 3. This CDR3 is 15 amino acids long. CDR3 protein: CASSYSHRGREKLFF. As DNA, the CDR3 is TGTGCCAGCAGTTACTCCCACAGGGGGCGTGAAAAACTGTTTTTT.

The V and J genes are TRBV27 and TRBJ1-5; TRBD1 might be the D (5 bases). Germline lookup yields CDR1 MNHEY and CDR2 SMNVEV (reference sequence). The CDR3 has 14 amino acids. The V end was cut by 6 bases, the J end by 0 bases, with 9 bases between. In nucleotides, the CDR3 is TGTGCCAGCAGAGACAGTTATAGCAATCAGCCCCAGCATTTT. As protein: CASRDSYSNQPQHF.

V is TRBV29-1 and J is TRBJ2-7; TRBD1 aligns across 9 bases. Trimming removed 7 bases from V and 3 bases from J; junction bases left unmatched: 7. The CDR3 is 13 amino acids. Germline V gene sequence: CDR1 SQVTM, CDR2 ANQGSEA. CDR3 sequence: CSALGTGNYEQYF. The CDR3 DNA reads as TGCAGCGCCCTCGGGACAGGGAACTACGAGCAGTACTTC.

V is TRBV29-1 and J is TRBJ2-3; TRBD2 matches 7 bases. CDR3 length equals 15 residues. Germline V gives CDR1 SQVTM, CDR2 ANQGSEA. V was clipped by 1 base and J by 0 bases; unmatched bases: 4. The CDR3 coding sequence is TGCAGCGTTGAAGCCGCGGGAGCTAGCACAGATACGCAGTATTTT. Amino acids: CSVEAAGASTDTQYF.

The J gene is TRBJ1-1, the V gene TRBV11-2; the match to TRBD1 covers 7 bases. CDR3 length: 15 amino acids. V lost 1 base, J lost 3 bases, and 5 bases stayed unmatched. Germline V gene sequence: CDR1 SGHAT, CDR2 FQNNGV. The CDR3 sequence is CASSLGGTAYTEAFF. The CDR3 DNA follows: TGTGCCAGCAGCTTAGGAGGGACAGCATACACTGAAGCTTTCTTT.

This chain joins TRBV10-3 and TRBJ1-4, with TRBD1 as a possible D gene (6 bases). The germline CDR1 and CDR2 sequences are ENHRY and SYGVKD. V was pared by 0 bases and J by 2 bases, with 10 bases between. The CDR3 covers 16 residues. The CDR3 DNA is TGTGCCATCAGTGAGTCTGCAGGGGTGACTAATGAAAAACTGTTTTTT. This gives the protein CAISESAGVTNEKLFF.

As for this clone: This CDR3 is also generated by other DNA sequences in the sample. J is TRBJ2-7 and V is TRBV27; possibly TRBD2 for D (6 bases). Per germline, CDR1 MNHEY and CDR2 SMNVEV (reference sequence). V shed 4 bases and J shed 4 bases, with 8 bases lying between them. The CDR3 length is 12 residues. CDR3 region: CASSSGGYEQYF. The CDR3 region has the DNA TGTGCCAGCAGTTCTGGAGGGTACGAGCAGTACTTC.

About this clone itself: This same CDR3 is encoded by further DNA sequences in the sample. The chain couples TRBV7-9 to TRBJ2-7, with no clear D. From germline, CDR1 is SEHNR and CDR2 FQNEAQ (reference sequence). This CDR3 comprises 12 residues. V was clipped by 0 bases and J by 5 bases, with 5 bases between them. This CDR3 is CASSLAPDEQYF. In nucleotides, the CDR3 is TGTGCCAGCAGCTTAGCCCCGGACGAGCAGTACTTC.

The V and J genes are TRBV9 and TRBJ1-4; D might be TRBD1 (6 bases). The ends were cut back, 0 bases at V and 6 bases at J, with 12 bases in the middle. This CDR3 is 15 amino acids long. Germline CDR1 reads SGDLS; CDR2 reads YYNGEE. The CDR3 DNA is TGTGCCAGCAGCGTAGGACAGGCTGGTGATGAAAAACTGTTTTTT. It encodes CASSVGQAGDEKLFF.

V usage is TRBV9 and J usage is TRBJ1-1; D is perhaps TRBD1 (6 bases). Trimming pared 6 bases from V and 1 base from J, leaving 13 bases between. The length of the CDR3 is 14 residues. Germline V CDR1 and CDR2: SGDLS, YYNGEE. The CDR3 here is CASTAGGGNTEAFF. CDR3 sequence (DNA): TGTGCCAGCACAGCCGGAGGGGGGAACACTGAAGCTTTCTTT.

This sequence joins TRBV5-4 and TRBJ2-3, with D possibly TRBD2 on 5 matching bases. Germline V CDR1 and CDR2: SGHNT, YYREEE (reference sequence). The CDR3 sequence is 13 residues long. The V and J ends lost 5 bases and 1 base respectively, with 8 bases between them. In DNA form, the CDR3 reads TGTGCCAGCAGGTCGGAGGGCACAGATACGCAGTATTTT. It encodes CASRSEGTDTQYF.

The chain is built from TRBV5-6 and TRBJ1-1; D is unclear. Germline V lookup: CDR1 SGHDT, CDR2 YYEEEE. The V end was cut by 3 bases, the J end by 5 bases, with 14 bases between. The CDR3 totals 14 residues. CDR3 loop: CASSWARGLTEAFF. The CDR3, as DNA: TGTGCCAGCAGCTGGGCACGGGGTCTAACTGAAGCTTTCTTT.

The chain couples TRBV6-5 to TRBJ1-6; D ambiguous. Germline-derived CDR1 and CDR2 are MNHEY and SVGAGI. The length of the CDR3 is 14 residues. V was trimmed by 8 bases and J by 8 bases, leaving 16 bases between them. CDR3 loop: CASGEWTEHSPLHF. The CDR3, as DNA: TGTGCCAGCGGCGAGTGGACCGAGCATTCACCCCTCCACTTT.

This clone was counted once. This chain connects TRBV19 to TRBJ2-1, with TRBD2 matching 7 bases. J gave up 6 bases and V 2 bases, and 10 bases lay outside the gene matches. This CDR3 is 16 amino acids long. Per the germline V gene, CDR1 is LNHDA and CDR2 is SQIVND (reference sequence). The CDR3 DNA sequence: TGTGCCAGTAGTATATCCCTGGGAGGGGAATTCAATGAGCAGTTCTTC. Its translation: CASSISLGGEFNEQFF.

The J gene is TRBJ2-5, the V gene TRBV10-1; D unresolved. The V end was cut by 2 bases, the J end by 5 bases, with 9 bases between. In germline, CDR1 is WNHNN, CDR2 SYGVQD (reference sequence). The CDR3 consists of 13 residues. The CDR3 coding sequence is TGCGCCAGCAGTGAGAGCCCCGCGGAGACCCAGTACTTC. Protein sequence: CASSESPAETQYF.

The V and J genes are TRBV7-2 and TRBJ1-3, with no clear D. This CDR3 region has 14 residues. Trimming removed 4 bases at V and 0 bases at J, with 7 bases between. Germline V gives CDR1 SGHTA, CDR2 FQGNSA. CDR3 nucleotides: TGTGCCAGCAGCTCACGCTTCTCTGGAAACACCATATATTTT. The encoded protein is CASSSRFSGNTIYF.

About this clone itself: Other nucleotide sequences in the sample specify the same CDR3. The chain employs TRBV9 and TRBJ2-7, with D unclear. Trimming removed 0 bases from V and 1 base from J, with 8 bases in between. This CDR3 has 14 amino acids. Germline V gene data show CDR1 as SGDLS and CDR2 as YYNGEE. Written as DNA, the CDR3 is TGTGCCAGCAGCGTAGGAGGTCCTTCCTACGAGCAGTACTTC. Protein product: CASSVGGPSYEQYF.

The chain recombines TRBV5-6 with TRBJ1-6; D might be TRBD1 (6 bases). Trimming left V 4 bases short and J 9 bases short, with 23 bases between. The CDR3 is 17 residues long. Germline V gene sequence: CDR1 SGHDT, CDR2 YYEEEE. The CDR3 DNA reads TGTGCCAGCAGCCCCCCCCCTCGGGACACGATTGTTTCACCCCTCCACTTT. Its translation: CASSPPPRDTIVSPLHF.

The CDR3 sequence: CASSQVTNLNEQFF. The CDR3 DNA reads as TGCGCCAGCAGCCAAGTTACTAACCTCAATGAGCAGTTCTTC. The chain carries TRBV4-1 and TRBJ2-1, with D uncertain. Germline V gene sequence: CDR1 MGHRA, CDR2 YSYEKL. CDR3 length equals 14 residues. Trimming shortened V by 1 base and J by 6 bases, and 10 bases separated the two germline ends.

This rearrangement joins TRBV10-3 to TRBJ1-4; D remains unclear. V was clipped by 10 bases and J by 8 bases, with 17 bases between them. This CDR3 has 13 amino acids. CDR1 is ENHRY, CDR2 SYGVKD, per germline. The CDR3 loop is CATTDVRREKLFF. CDR3 nucleotide sequence: TGTGCCACCACAGACGTACGACGAGAAAAACTGTTTTTT.

Comments on this clone: This CDR3 is also generated by other DNA sequences in the sample. The chain is built from TRBV4-1 and TRBJ2-7; 9 positions match TRBD1. Trimming removed 1 base from V and 3 bases from J; junction bases left unmatched: 1. The germline gives CDR1 MGHRA, CDR2 YSYEKL. This CDR3 region has 14 residues. The CDR3 DNA follows: TGCGCCAGCAGCCAAGTGACAGGGGGCTACGAGCAGTACTTC. Translating it yields CASSQVTGGYEQYF.

The V call is TRBV7-6, the J call TRBJ1-4; TRBD1 matches 9 bases. CDR1 SGHVS and CDR2 FNYEAQ come from the germline V gene. This CDR3 has 16 amino acids. V was pared by 5 bases and J by 7 bases, with 11 bases of the junction left unmatched. The CDR3 is CASSELVGQGVEKLFF. CDR3 sequence (DNA): TGTGCCAGCAGCGAACTAGTGGGACAGGGTGTTGAAAAACTGTTTTTT.

DNA of the CDR3: TGTGCCAGCAGCTTAGTTGGCCCAGGGTCAGGGCTCGAGCAGTACTTC. This translates into CASSLVGPGSGLEQYF. The rearrangement links TRBV11-2 to TRBJ2-7, with D possibly matching TRBD1 (5 bases). CDR1 and CDR2 from the germline V gene are SGHAT and FQNNGV. CDR3 size: 16 residues. The V end was cut by 1 base, the J end by 6 bases, with 19 bases between. Looking up the rest from reference TRBV11-2 and TRBJ2-7 gives the full variable domain: EAGVAQSPRYKIIEKRQSVAFWCNPISGHATLYWYQQILGQGPKLLIQFQNNGVVDDSQLPKDRFSAERLKGVDSTLKIQPAKLEDSAVYLCASSLVGPGSGLEQYFGPGTRLTVT.